Following are 27 T cell receptor beta chains from one sample sequenced in a study of identical twins. One entry per CDR3 protein, called by TCRdb with MiXCR from the 5' RACE reads. The repertoire has 1.5 million to 2 million distinct CDR3 sequences, around 33% of them found once; the top ten carry about 0.25%. The source material was cord blood. These receptors were collected from a newborn girl in good health.

This clonotype appeared many times. The V gene is TRBV7-8, the J gene TRBJ1-2; 8 nucleotides match TRBD1. The ends lost 0 bases at V and 4 bases at J; junction bases unmatched: 4. The CDR3 has 15 amino acids. The germline V gene encodes CDR1 SGHVS and CDR2 FQNEAQ. In nucleotides, the CDR3 is TGTGCCAGCAGCTTAGCTCCGGGACAGGTCTATGGCTACACCTTC. This translates into CASSLAPGQVYGYTF.

This clonotype was detected only a few times. The chain joins TRBV4-2 to TRBJ2-3, with TRBD1 identical over 7 bases. The CDR3 is 14 residues long. The germline CDR1 and CDR2 sequences are LGHNA and YNFKEQ. J gave up 5 bases and V 5 bases, and 7 bases lay outside the gene matches. CDR3 DNA: TGTGCCAGCAGCGTTCACAGGGGAGAAGATACGCAGTATTTT. Translated: CASSVHRGEDTQYF.

This chain uses TRBV24-1 with TRBJ2-1; D may be TRBD2 (6 bases). V lost 4 bases and J 6 bases, leaving 18 bases between the germline ends. The CDR3 contains 16 residues. Germline V lookup: CDR1 KGHDR, CDR2 SFDVKD. The CDR3 spells CATSDQTGTGVNEQFF. The CDR3 DNA reads as TGTGCCACCAGTGACCAGACCGGGACTGGAGTCAATGAGCAGTTCTTC.

The table lists this clonotype with many counts. V usage is TRBV4-2 and J usage is TRBJ2-3; 11 nucleotides match TRBD2. The ends lost 3 bases at V and 3 bases at J; junction bases unmatched: 2. Germline lookup yields CDR1 LGHNA and CDR2 YNFKEQ. This CDR3 is 15 amino acids long. Written as DNA, the CDR3 is TGTGCCAGCAGCCAGAGACTAGCGGGGACAGATACGCAGTATTTT. Its protein product is CASSQRLAGTDTQYF.

This clonotype was observed a handful of times. The V and J genes are TRBV6-1 and TRBJ2-5, with 7 positions matching TRBD2. From germline, CDR1 is MNHNS and CDR2 SASEGT. CDR3 length equals 15 residues. The junction had 11 bases not matched to a gene; V was cut back by 8 bases and J by 2 bases. The chain's CDR3 is CASGSTTSAQETQYF. The CDR3, as DNA: TGTGCCAGCGGGTCCACTACTAGCGCTCAAGAGACCCAGTACTTC.

This clonotype appeared a few times. The chain couples TRBV20-1 to TRBJ1-5; 8 nucleotides align to TRBD1. This CDR3 contains 13 residues. CDR1 DFQATT and CDR2 SNEGSKA come from the germline V gene (reference sequence). Trimming removed 6 bases from V and 6 bases from J; junction bases left unmatched: 7. The CDR3 DNA reads as TGCAGTGCAATTTCAGGGGGCCGTCAGCCCCAGCATTTT. Translating it yields CSAISGGRQPQHF.

The table lists this clonotype with a few counts. The V gene is TRBV15, the J gene TRBJ2-1, with D possibly TRBD2 on 6 matching bases. The CDR3 sequence is 15 residues long. In germline, CDR1 is LNHNV, CDR2 YYDKDF (reference sequence). V was pared by 5 bases and J by 1 base, with 12 bases between. CDR3 sequence reads: CATSGRDSSYNEQFF. Written as DNA, the CDR3 is TGTGCCACCAGCGGTCGGGACTCTTCCTACAATGAGCAGTTCTTC.

The chain is built from TRBV7-9 and TRBJ2-5, with 7 bases that match TRBD2. Germline V gene lookup returns CDR1 SEHNR and CDR2 FQNEAQ (reference sequence). The CDR3 is made up of 15 amino acids. Unmatched junction bases numbered 3, after V lost 2 bases and J lost 0 bases. The CDR3 is CASSLWDYNQETQYF. The CDR3 DNA is TGTGCCAGCAGCTTATGGGACTATAACCAAGAGACCCAGTACTTC.

The V and J genes are TRBV4-1 and TRBJ2-1; D remains ambiguous. Germline V CDR1 and CDR2: MGHRA, YSYEKL. The CDR3 is made up of 14 amino acids. V was shortened by 3 bases and J by 6 bases, with 12 bases between the two germline ends. The CDR3 is CASSQRLALNEQFF. As DNA, the CDR3 is TGCGCCAGCAGCCAGAGACTCGCCCTCAATGAGCAGTTCTTC.

Only a few counts were recorded for this clonotype. The chain joins TRBV2 to TRBJ2-7; D is perhaps TRBD1 or TRBD2 (5 bases each). The CDR3 is made up of 13 amino acids. Germline CDR1 SNHLY, CDR2 FYNNEI. V dropped 8 bases and J dropped 3 bases, with 14 bases sitting between them. The DNA for the CDR3 is TGTGCCAGCCTAGGGGACGGACTCTACGAGCAGTACTTC. It translates to CASLGDGLYEQYF.

V usage is TRBV20-1 and J usage is TRBJ2-3, with D possibly being TRBD2 (6 bases). This CDR3 is built from 14 residues. Germline V gene lookup returns CDR1 DFQATT and CDR2 SNEGSKA (reference sequence). V was trimmed by 6 bases and J by 4 bases, leaving 17 bases between them. CDR3 bases: TGCAGTGCCGTGAAGGGAGGAGGCTCAGATACGCAGTATTTT. Its protein product is CSAVKGGGSDTQYF.

The chain uses TRBV5-1 and TRBJ2-5; tentative D call: TRBD1 (6 bases). CDR1 SGHRS and CDR2 YFSETQ come from the germline V gene. Between the trimmed V and J ends, which lost 3 bases and 1 base, there was a span of 13 bases. The length of the CDR3 is 15 residues. CDR3 coding DNA: TGCGCCAGCAGCTCCTTTTCAGGGGCCCAAGAGACCCAGTACTTC. Encoded protein: CASSSFSGAQETQYF.

This clonotype was seen ten or more times. The chain recombines TRBV20-1 with TRBJ2-5; the D gene is possibly TRBD1 (6 bases). The CDR3 has 13 amino acids. The V gene lost 0 bases and the J gene lost 1 base, with 6 bases spanning the gap. Germline V gene data show CDR1 as DFQATT and CDR2 as SNEGSKA (reference sequence). This CDR3 reads CSAREGGQETQYF. In nucleotides, the CDR3 is TGCAGTGCTAGAGAAGGGGGCCAAGAGACCCAGTACTTC.

This clonotype has at least ten counts. This chain links TRBV9 with TRBJ2-7; D remains unclear. Per germline, CDR1 SGDLS and CDR2 YYNGEE. The CDR3 spans 13 residues. V lost 0 bases, J lost 2 bases, and 6 bases lay in between. The CDR3 nucleotides are TGTGCCAGCAGCGTAGGGGCTCCCTACGAGCAGTACTTC. This translates into CASSVGAPYEQYF.

The rearrangement uses TRBV6-5 and TRBJ1-6; TRBD1 might be the D (5 bases). The germline CDR1 and CDR2 sequences are MNHEY and SVGAGI. This CDR3 is built from 13 residues. V dropped 2 bases and J dropped 10 bases, with 9 bases sitting between them. Written as DNA, the CDR3 is TGTGCCAGCAGTTACCAGGGTTTGTCACCCCTCCACTTT. Translating gives CASSYQGLSPLHF.

The J gene is TRBJ2-3, the V gene TRBV5-8; 10 positions match TRBD2. V lost 8 bases to trimming and J lost 3 bases; unmatched junction nucleotides: 9. Germline V gene data show CDR1 as SGHTS and CDR2 as YDEGEE. The CDR3 totals 15 residues. The CDR3 bases are TGTGCCAGGCCTAAACTAGCGGGGTTTACAGATACGCAGTATTTT. As protein: CARPKLAGFTDTQYF. Together with reference TRBV5-8 and TRBJ2-3, the CDR3 gives the full variable domain: EAGVTQSPTHLIKTRGQQATLRCSPISGHTSVYWYQQALGLGLQFLLWYDEGEERNRGNFPPRFSGRQFPNYSSELNVNALELEDSALYLCARPKLAGFTDTQYFGPGTRLTVL.

Concerning this clonotype: At one end, the junction sequence differs from germline, possibly due to a read error. This sequence joins TRBV4-2 and TRBJ2-7; maybe TRBD2 (7 bases). Germline V gene sequence: CDR1 LGHNA, CDR2 YNFKEQ. The CDR3 has 16 amino acids. The CDR3 spells CAGSQDKGDYSYEQYF. CDR3 coding DNA: TGTGCCGGCAGCCAAGATAAGGGGGACTACTCCTACGAGCAGTACTTC.

This clonotype was counted many times. CDR3 DNA: TGTGCCAGCAGTCCGACCTTTCACGGCACAGATACGCAGTATTTT. Protein product: CASSPTFHGTDTQYF. The chain carries TRBV28 and TRBJ2-3; D uncertain. Germline-derived CDR1 and CDR2 are MDHEN and SYDVKM. Trimming shortened V by 5 bases and J by 1 base, and 13 bases separated the two germline ends. CDR3 size: 15 residues.

In regard to this clonotype: A much larger clone differs from this one at a single base, so this may be a read error. The V and J genes are TRBV6-5 and TRBJ2-3; D is ambiguous. The CDR3 spans 13 residues. Trimming shortened V by 6 bases and J by 4 bases, and 11 bases separated the two germline ends. The germline V gene has CDR1 MNHEY and CDR2 SVGAGI. The CDR3 DNA reads as TGTGCCAGCAGATGGACGACCGCAGATACGCAGTATTTT. This gives the protein CASRWTTADTQYF.

A few counts support this clonotype. The gene calls are TRBV20-1 and TRBJ1-5, with a tentative D call TRBD1 (6 bases). The CDR3 covers 15 residues. The germline V gene encodes CDR1 DFQATT and CDR2 SNEGSKA (reference sequence). V was trimmed by 2 bases and J by 5 bases, leaving 16 bases between them. This chain's CDR3 is CSARRQGPTYQPQHF. The CDR3 DNA is TGCAGTGCTAGAAGGCAGGGGCCAACCTATCAGCCCCAGCATTTT.

This clonotype was seen only a few times. The chain employs TRBV7-2 and TRBJ1-1, with D unclear. The germline CDR1 and CDR2 sequences are SGHTA and FQGNSA. Between the trimmed V and J ends, which lost 2 bases and 4 bases, there was a span of 11 bases. CDR3 length equals 14 residues. As DNA, the CDR3 is TGTGCCAGCAGCTTACAGGAGAGGCCCACTGAAGCTTTCTTT. This translates into CASSLQERPTEAFF. The full variable domain, its missing parts supplied by reference TRBV7-2 and TRBJ1-1, is GAGVSQSPSNKVTEKGKDVELRCDPISGHTALYWYRQSLGQGLEFLIYFQGNSAPDKSGLPSDRFSAERTGGSVSTLTIQRTQQEDSAVYLCASSLQERPTEAFFGQGTRLTVV.

The chain combines TRBV12-3 or TRBV12-4 with TRBJ2-3; no definite D call. The CDR3 runs 14 residues. V was shortened by 7 bases and J by 7 bases, with 18 bases between the two germline ends. The CDR3, as DNA: TGTGCCAGCACCGTAACCAACTCTCGGTATACGCAGTATTTT. Translated, it gives CASTVTNSRYTQYF.

V gene TRBV20-1 combines with J gene TRBJ2-3, with 9 bases matching TRBD2. This CDR3 is built from 17 residues. The J segment lost 1 base and the V segment lost 0 bases, leaving 8 bases of the junction unmatched. Germline V lookup: CDR1 DFQATT, CDR2 SNEGSKA (reference sequence). The CDR3 sequence: CSARDLREGPGTDTQYF. CDR3 in DNA: TGCAGTGCTAGAGATTTGCGGGAGGGCCCGGGCACAGATACGCAGTATTTT.

The rearrangement uses TRBV20-1 and TRBJ2-7; D assignment may be TRBD1 or TRBD2 (5 bases each). The CDR3 extends over 13 amino acids. The V gene's germline CDR1 is DFQATT and CDR2 SNEGSKA (reference sequence). With 5 bases removed from V and 7 bases from J, the gap between germline ends came to 18 bases. The CDR3 DNA reads as TGCAGTGCTCGACCTGGGACCCCACGGGAGCAGTACTTC. Protein product: CSARPGTPREQYF.

DNA for the CDR3: TGCAGTGCCCCGACAGGGTGGTCTGGAAACACCATATATTTT. This gives the protein CSAPTGWSGNTIYF. The rearrangement links TRBV20-1 to TRBJ1-3, with TRBD1 matching 7 bases. Looked up from germline, CDR1 is DFQATT and CDR2 is SNEGSKA (reference sequence). The CDR3 is 14 amino acids. After removal of 6 bases from V and 1 base from J, the junction contained 6 bases not matched to a gene.

V is TRBV28 and J is TRBJ1-4; possible D gene TRBD1, 6 bases. In germline, CDR1 is MDHEN, CDR2 SYDVKM. The CDR3 has 14 residues. The V gene lost 3 bases and the J gene lost 5 bases, with 10 bases spanning the gap. The DNA for the CDR3 is TGTGCCAGCAGTTTTGGTGGACAGAATGAAAAACTGTTTTTT. Protein sequence: CASSFGGQNEKLFF. Together with reference TRBV28 and TRBJ1-4, the CDR3 gives the full variable domain: DVKVTQSSRYLVKRTGEKVFLECVQDMDHENMFWYRQDPGLGLRLIYFSYDVKMKEKGDIPEGYSVSREKKERFSLILESASTNQTSMYLCASSFGGQNEKLFFGSGTQLSVL.

This clonotype was counted a single time. V gene TRBV7-9 combines with J gene TRBJ1-6; D uncertain. Trimming left V 5 bases short and J 9 bases short, with 11 bases between. From germline, CDR1 is SEHNR and CDR2 FQNEAQ (reference sequence). The CDR3 consists of 13 residues. As DNA, the CDR3 is TGTGCCAGCAGCAGCGGGCCGGGTTCACCCCTCCACTTT. Its protein product is CASSSGPGSPLHF.